This entry is about one T cell receptor beta chain. Its antigen remains unidentified. The data are from a study of shared clonotypes between healthy human individuals. Germline loops: CDR1 MNHEY, CDR2 SMNVEV (reference sequence). This CDR3 contains 14 residues. V dropped 5 bases and J dropped 4; count of bases not matched to a gene: 8. Here immunoSEQ multiplex PCR was the method, and the copy in TCRdb shows in-frame clones only, minus some. The table lists about 2 million clones, less than 95% of them singletons. Study results and limitations: Clonotype sharing across several donors was observed for roughly 5% of naive CD4 clonotypes. Naive subsets, compared against memory subsets, generally had larger estimated richness values.

Terminally differentiated effector memory CD45RA+ cells were left out of the naive CD8 fraction, which was CD45RO-negative and positively selected for CCR7. Material for sequencing was naive CD8+ T cells sorted from blood. The sequence derives from a man in his late teens or twenties in good health. V gene TRBV27 combines with J gene TRBJ2-7; 7 bases align to TRBD1. The CDR3 nucleotides read TGTGCCAGCAGTGCGCTGGGACAGTGGTACGAGCAGTACTTC. Translated, it gives CASSALGQWYEQYF.